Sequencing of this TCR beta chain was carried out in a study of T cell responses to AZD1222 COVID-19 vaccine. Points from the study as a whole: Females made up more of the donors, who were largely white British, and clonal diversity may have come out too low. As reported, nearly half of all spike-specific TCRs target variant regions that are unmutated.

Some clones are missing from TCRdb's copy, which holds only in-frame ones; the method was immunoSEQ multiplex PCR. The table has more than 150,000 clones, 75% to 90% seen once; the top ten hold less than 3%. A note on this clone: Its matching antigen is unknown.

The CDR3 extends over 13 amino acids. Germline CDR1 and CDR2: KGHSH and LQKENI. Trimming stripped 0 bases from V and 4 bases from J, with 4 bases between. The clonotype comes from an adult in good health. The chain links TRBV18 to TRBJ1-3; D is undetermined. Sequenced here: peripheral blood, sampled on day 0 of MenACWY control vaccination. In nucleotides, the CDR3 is TGTGCCAGCTCACCACCGACGGGAAACACCATATATTTT. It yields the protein CASSPPTGNTIYF.